This T cell receptor beta chain is drawn from a study of blood T cell repertoires in COVID-19. Study-wide background: Acute-phase and convalescent COVID-19 samples originated in the United States, Italy and Spain. The cDNA or gDNA used as material had been derived from T cells, B-cell-depleted T cells, or PBMCs.

The repertoire was sequenced with immunoSEQ multiplex PCR; TCRdb's copy has only in-frame clones and lacks some. The data hold about 97,000 clones, with about 85% observed a single time. Followed longitudinally, the Seattle patients had been enrolled during active infection. V was cut by 4 bases and J by 8 bases, with 14 bases left in between. Germline V gene data show CDR1 as LGHDT and CDR2 as YNNKEL (reference sequence). The CDR3 covers 14 residues. This receptor was identified in a woman between 50 and 59 years old with COVID-19, enrolled during active disease. This chain connects TRBV3-1 (or the pseudogene TRBV3-2) to TRBJ2-2; D possibly corresponds to TRBD2 (5 bases). Sequences were obtained from peripheral blood. CDR3 DNA: TGTGCCAGCAGCCCGTTAACGGGATGGGGGGAGCTGTTTTTT. Translated, it gives CASSPLTGWGELFF.